The T cell receptor beta chain described here comes from a study of T cell repertoires in cytomegalovirus infection. Overall study findings and caveats: Based on cumulative public TCR beta family frequency, carriers of CMV plus the relevant HLA were identified. The ex vivo response was dominated by HLA-C-restricted CMV-specific TCR beta clonotypes.

Trimming left V 4 bases short and J 3 bases short, with 16 bases between. Germline CDR1 SNHLY, CDR2 FYNNEI. This CDR3 spans 15 amino acids. TCRdb re-called the reads through MiXCR, storing one row per CDR3 protein. The sample has 310,000 or so distinct CDR3 sequences, roughly 15% seen once. The table lists this clonotype with a few counts. Its antigen is not identified. The specimen sequenced was PBMCs. This chain uses TRBV2 with TRBJ2-7; D is ambiguous. The receptor comes from a human donor in good health (CMV status not recorded). Some clones in this sample may be carry-over from other donors' samples. CDR3 sequence (DNA): TGTGCCAGCAGTGCGGGCCGCGACCCCTACTACGAGCAGTACTTC. Translated, it gives CASSAGRDPYYEQYF. Based on the CDR3 plus reference TRBV2 and TRBJ2-7, the full variable domain is EPEVTQTPSHQVTQMGQEVILRCVPISNHLYFYWYRQILGQKVEFLVSFYNNEISEKSEIFDDQFSVERPDGSNFTLKIRSTKLEDSAMYFCASSAGRDPYYEQYFGPGTRLTVT.